Described below is a single TCR beta chain sequence and its context. This clone's antigen is unknown. Base qualities are not recorded, but no much larger clone differs from it by a single base. The record originates from a study of cytomegalovirus exposure and HLA in healthy donors (dated by TCRdb to about 2017). With regard to the full study: An earlier analysis of roughly 610 of the donors reported 276 Gb of sequence data and approximately 120 million unique TCR beta sequences obtained from about 170 million T cells. About 300 gigabases of sequencing data and tens of millions of unique TCR sequences were included in an early release covering over 600 HLA-typed donors. Among the approximately 400 genotyped donors, around 81% belonged to the genetic ancestry cluster associated with self-reported Caucasian donors. The study aimed to test whether cataloging public T cell receptors could reveal signatures of past pathogen exposure. Using immunosequencing, the study profiled T cell repertoires from fewer than 700 subjects and related those repertoires to cytomegalovirus serostatus. Besides the first cohort of approximately 710 subjects, a separate validation cohort made up of 120 different subjects was used. High-throughput TCR immunosequencing, statistical association of individual TCRs with disease status, and machine learning were combined to predict cytomegalovirus infection status. A later analysis re-examined previously published TCR beta repertoires from more than 650 donors and added high-resolution HLA genotyping to investigate patterns of TCR occurrence. The later analysis used no new phenotypic data to find candidate immune exposures, relying instead on TCR beta sequences and their occurrence across donors. An earlier analysis of some 600 of the donors applied high-throughput TCR beta sequencing to assess whether each TCR beta V gene segment acted as functional or pseudogenic. Donor age, sex, ethnicity and CMV serostatus were collected together with the repertoire data. A later genetic analysis used genome-wide SNP genotypes for about 55% of the 666 donors, treating that subset as a discovery cohort. All discovery cohort repertoires had been generated using a single sequencing platform. HLA typing covered class I and class II loci at four-digit resolution. The number of donors typed differed by locus, with roughly 620-630 for A, B, C, DRB1 and DQB1, about 500 for DQA1, 600 to 610 for DPA1, and some 450 for DPB1. Roughly 5 DR-DQ haplotypes were handled as single units for association and clustering because linkage in the cohort was strong. Across 300 to 400 genotyped donors of the cohort, an average of roughly 250,000 unique TCR beta nucleotide sequences per donor were sequenced, and approximately 19% of those sequences were non-productive.

What the authors observed across the whole study: In a later analysis, several top co-occurrence clusters were reported to appear linked to parvovirus B19, influenza, CMV and Epstein-Barr virus. Most TCR sequences were observed very rarely across donors, whereas some public TCRs were present in many individuals. Because some donors lacked HLA typing at each locus, the association tests relied only on the typed subset. According to a later analysis, most CMV-associated TCR beta chains appeared to be HLA-restricted, and the HLA associations seemed to be driven largely by CMV exposure. In a later analysis, TCR association rates were found to vary across HLA loci, with the most associated TCRs seen for DRB1 alleles and the fewest for HLA-C alleles. The cohort was sequenced for TCR beta chains only, and without alpha or paired-chain data the features that could be detected were limited. A group of highly shared sequence variants was considered likely to be a technical artifact of the sequencing pipeline. Cytomegalovirus status was reported to be diagnosed by the classifier with high specificity and sensitivity in both the original and validation cohorts. Broadly in line with IMGT annotations, most TCR beta V segments showed up in productive rearrangements about 87% or about 30% of the time in an earlier analysis of a few hundred of the donors. According to a later genetic analysis, donors in an Asian-associated ancestry cluster had fewer N-insertions in productive TCRs than the roughly 660-donor mean. V-gene and J-gene trimming of TCR beta chains was associated with a missense DCLRE1C variant in a later genetic analysis, and the association was replicated in an independent cohort. A few of the identified cytomegalovirus-associated TCR beta chains were confirmed in vitro to be specific for cytomegalovirus antigens. Specific HLA alleles were associated with more than 15,000 TCR beta sequences at a false discovery rate of 0.05 in a later analysis. The presence/absence analyses assumed that sequencing depth was roughly uniform across donors, and that assumption may not be true. The 87-base-pair reads could not distinguish some IMGT-functional V segments, including TRBV6-2 and TRBV6-3, so those segments were excluded. Linkage disequilibrium might explain the correlated functional status among segregating V segments, but an unknown experimental factor could not be excluded. According to the authors, the approach could potentially be generalized to other disease states and immunological phenotypes. When HLA alleles, especially DR and DQ, strongly co-occurred, TCR associations were difficult to assign to individual alleles. The earlier analysis of almost 600 of the donors excluded approximately 15 rarely observed V segments, including chromosome 9 orphons, because counts were too low. The study listed approximately 150 TCR beta chains as associated with cytomegalovirus. Compared with equally common non-associated chains, HLA-associated TCR beta chains in a later analysis were more clonally expanded and had lower generation probabilities. For the cohort, immune exposure information was limited to CMV serostatus. A further reported finding was that TCR beta sequences accurately predicted the HLA-A and HLA-B alleles for most subjects in the first cohort.

The germline V gene (reference sequence) provides CDR1 SGHNT and CDR2 YYREEE. Inclusive of the bounding cysteine and phenylalanine, the CDR3 is 14 residues long. This entry keeps only the CDR3 DNA: 42 bases, framed from base 1. The germline V end is reduced by 2 bases and the J end by 5 bases; junction bases left unmatched: 3. The method was the immunoSEQ multiplex PCR assay. For the multiplex PCR, a mixture combining 60 forward primers for TCR Vbeta segments and 13 reverse primers for TCR Jbeta segments was used. Amplification of the CDR3 region of rearranged TCR beta genes was performed with a multiplex PCR assay on genomic DNA. The Illumina HiSeq System was used to sequence the amplified TCR beta libraries as 87-base-pair reads. Processing in the source paper ran as follows. A later analysis counted some 74 million unique TCR beta chains across the roughly 700 repertoires, and roughly 10 million of these chains were shared by at least two donors. A nearest-neighbor algorithm error-corrected the raw reads and collapsed the reads into unique sequences, merging closely related sequences to remove PCR and sequencing errors. V, D and J gene segments were assigned by aligning CDR3 sequences to IMGT reference sequences. For a sequence to be retained, a match of at least six nucleotides was required to both a V gene segment and a J gene segment. A rearrangement counted as productive if the CDR3 had no stop codons and remained in frame with V and J, and every other rearrangement counted as non-productive. Following IMGT convention, CDR3 was defined as the stretch from the second conserved V-encoded cysteine up to the conserved J-encoded phenylalanine. In an earlier analysis of around 540 of the donors, sequences lacking an unambiguous match to a single V gene segment were excluded. In an earlier analysis of 500 to 750 of the donors, V segments were called functional above 56.7% productive rearrangements and were called segregating when the between-donor standard deviation exceeded 5%. A statistical classification framework was developed to diagnose cytomegalovirus status using the catalog of TCR beta chain sequences. V and J gene assignment, in a later analysis, came from comparing TCR nucleotide sequences with IMGT/GENE-DB human TR gene sequences. In a later analysis, CDR3 sequences and most-parsimonious VDJ recombination scenarios were assigned using the TCRdist pipeline. In a later analysis, every TCR beta chain was defined by the combination of its CDR3 amino acid sequence and its V-gene family, and reads without a unique V-gene family were dropped. In a later analysis, 450 to 600 highly shared, low-generation-probability nucleotide sequences were removed to address suspected cross-contamination and a sequencing artifact. For each public chain, a later analysis derived a clonal expansion index from normalized ranks of inferred template counts within each repertoire. A later analysis computed generation probabilities with a VDJ recombination model fitted to out-of-frame rearrangements, and checked the results against IGoR. In a later analysis, TCR-TCR, TCR-HLA and TCR-CMV co-occurrence was scored with hypergeometric tests, and a repertoire-size bias correction was applied to TCR pairs. In a later analysis, false discovery rates were estimated by permuting HLA or CMV assignments 20 times. In a later analysis, co-occurring TCRs were grouped using DBSCAN, with TCRdist sequence similarity added in when clustering inside HLA-allele-positive subsets. Co-occurrence clustering excluded repertoires with fewer than 30,000 or more than 120,000 public chains, plus five with anomalous nucleotide sharing. Not all clones reach the TCRdb copy of this immuneACCESS table, which keeps in-frame sequences only. Checked studies attribute under half of the gap to unresolved V genes and leave the rest unexplained. V and J calls and clone size follow that table, whereas D and trimming were derived from the DNA. A total of 150,000 to 200,000 clones appear in this sample, roughly 86% of them only once. Roughly 3.2% of the sample is in the top ten clones.

The cohort comprised approximately 700 healthy bone marrow donors. All cohort members were sampled while nominally healthy, although unrecorded immune exposures were likely present. The donor tested CMV seropositive and was one of the 289 seropositive cohort members. A peripheral blood sample was collected from each donor, and TCR beta sequencing was performed on peripheral blood mononuclear cells. The Qiagen DNeasy Blood Extraction Kit was used to extract genomic DNA from the blood cell samples. The sequence derives from a middle-aged man in good health and CMV-seropositive. Sequencing was done on a sample of PBMCs. Rearrangement joined TRBV5-4 to TRBJ2-1; the junction holds 8 bases that match TRBD2. The DNA is TGTGCCAGCAGCTTAGGACTAGCCGACAATGAGCAGTTCTTC. Translated, it gives CASSLGLADNEQFF.